This TCR beta chain was sequenced during a study of T cell changes during pregnancy in multiple sclerosis (dated by TCRdb to between 2017 and 2020). About the investigation overall: Changes in the T cell repertoire over the course of pregnancy were examined in this study in women with multiple sclerosis.

The CDR3 has 15 amino acids, counting the end cysteine and phenylalanine. The CDR3 DNA has 45 bases and is translated from base 1. The germline V gene encodes CDR1 SGHNT and CDR2 YYREEE (reference sequence). The V end gives up 0 bases and the J end 5 bases, leaving 2 bases in the junction not matched to a gene. This clone has only one observation. Its antigen is currently not known. The sample holds no much larger clone one base away, and base qualities are not on file. The library was generated by the immunoSEQ multiplex PCR assay. The table was pulled from immuneACCESS by TCRdb, which kept in-frame rearrangements only. Such tables lose some clones; where checked, under half of the loss comes from unresolved V genes, and the rest has no known cause. This sample has some 64,000 clones in its table, and about nine tenths of those were observed once. The ten biggest clones cover 2% to 2.5% of the sample.

The sequenced sample was peripheral blood, obtained in the first trimester of pregnancy. The receptor chain draws on TRBV5-4 and TRBJ2-6; TRBD2 agrees with 7 junctional bases. The sequence was obtained from a female donor with multiple sclerosis, enrolled in a pregnancy study. The nucleotides read TGTGCCAGCAGCTTGGAGGGACTACGGGCCAACGTCCTGACTTTC. It translates as CASSLEGLRANVLTF.